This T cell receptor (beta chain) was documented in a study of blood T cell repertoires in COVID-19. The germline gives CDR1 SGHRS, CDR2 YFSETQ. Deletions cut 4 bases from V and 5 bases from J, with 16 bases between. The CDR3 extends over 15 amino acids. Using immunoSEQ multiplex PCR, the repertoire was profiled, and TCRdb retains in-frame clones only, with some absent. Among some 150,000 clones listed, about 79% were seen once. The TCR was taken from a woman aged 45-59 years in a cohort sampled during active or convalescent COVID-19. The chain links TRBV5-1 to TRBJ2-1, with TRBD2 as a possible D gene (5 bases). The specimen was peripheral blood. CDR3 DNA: TGCGCCAGCAGCGCCGACTTCAGGAGGAACAATGAGCAGTTCTTC. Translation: CASSADFRRNNEQFF.